Listed here is a single T cell receptor beta chain. Its antigen is unknown. This entry is derived from a study of cytomegalovirus exposure and HLA in healthy donors. In the study overall: An earlier analysis found fewer than 140 million unique TCR beta sequences from roughly 170 million T cells. Points from the study as a whole: Reportedly, diagnosis of cytomegalovirus status by the classifier showed high specificity and sensitivity.

Unrecorded immune exposure was likely among donors, who were nominally healthy when sampled. This CDR3 is 14 amino acids long. Germline values: CDR1 MDHEN, CDR2 SYDVKM. V lost 5 bases, J lost 4 bases, and 12 bases lay in between. The PCR had 60 Vbeta and 13 Jbeta primers. The method was immunoSEQ multiplex PCR; TCRdb's version includes in-frame clones alone and lacks a portion of them. The sample includes under 250,000 clones, roughly four fifths of them seen just once. Sequencing used PBMCs. This chain uses TRBV28 with TRBJ1-3; possible D gene TRBD1, 5 bases. The receptor comes from a woman aged 40 to 50 in good health and CMV-seronegative. CDR3 nucleotide sequence: TGTGCCAGCAGTCTGGGGGGGGACGGAAACACCATATATTTT. Amino acid sequence: CASSLGGDGNTIYF.